Below are 24 T cell receptor beta chains sequenced from a single sample in a study of molecular identifiers for immune sequencing clone quantification. TCRdb reanalysed the PCR reads using MiXCR and keeps one entry per CDR3 protein. The sample lists approximately 630,000 distinct CDR3 sequences, less than 30% occurring once. The sample taken for sequencing was naive CD8+ T cells from blood, with Jurkat cell RNA spiked in. Subset in this sample: FACS-sorted CD8+CD4-CCR7+CD45RA+ naive T cells. These receptors were taken from a human donor in good health. Some libraries in this study had Jurkat cell RNA spiked in.

This clonotype was recorded at least ten times. V usage is TRBV27 and J usage is TRBJ2-7; a possible D gene is TRBD1 (6 bases). This CDR3 has 14 amino acids. V lost 5 bases, J lost 3 bases, and 14 bases lay in between. The germline CDR1 and CDR2 sequences are MNHEY and SMNVEV (reference sequence). The CDR3 reads CASSLRGSDYEQYF. The CDR3 DNA is TGTGCCAGCAGTCTTAGGGGGAGTGACTACGAGCAGTACTTC.

In its sample, this clonotype was seen a few times. The chain is built from TRBV7-8 and TRBJ1-5; maybe TRBD1 (5 bases). The CDR3 has 14 amino acids. The germline gives CDR1 SGHVS, CDR2 FQNEAQ. Trimming pared 4 bases from V and 7 bases from J, leaving 14 bases between. The CDR3 sequence: CASSWGRLGQPQHF. The CDR3 DNA reads as TGTGCCAGCAGCTGGGGGAGGCTCGGGCAGCCCCAGCATTTT. Full variable domain (outside the CDR3, taken from reference TRBV7-8 and TRBJ1-5): GAGVSQSPRYKVAKRGQDVALRCDPISGHVSLFWYQQALGQGPEFLTYFQNEAQLDKSGLPSDRFFAERPEGSVSTLKIQRTQQEDSAVYLCASSWGRLGQPQHFGDGTRLSIL.

This chain links TRBV7-2 with TRBJ2-7, with 9 bases lining up with TRBD1. This CDR3 is 15 amino acids long. After removal of 2 bases from V and 3 bases from J, the junction contained 5 bases not matched to a gene. Germline assignment: CDR1 SGHTA and CDR2 FQGNSA. The CDR3 loop reads CASSLMTGGGYEQYF. The DNA for the CDR3 is TGTGCCAGCAGCTTAATGACAGGGGGAGGCTACGAGCAGTACTTC.

This clonotype was picked up many times. The chain carries TRBV6-5 and TRBJ1-2; the D is unclear. Germline CDR1 is MNHEY and CDR2 is SVGAGI. V was trimmed by 0 bases and J by 4 bases, leaving 12 bases between them. The length of the CDR3 is 15 residues. Here the CDR3 DNA reads TGTGCCAGCAGTTACTCTCTAGAAGGGATCTATGGCTACACCTTC. This gives the protein CASSYSLEGIYGYTF.

Points on this clonotype: At one of its ends the junction is not consistent with the germline gene, which may arise from a read error. The rearrangement joins TRBV27 to TRBJ2-3, with D possibly being TRBD1 or TRBD2 (5 bases each). CDR3 length: 12 residues. CDR1 is MNHEY, CDR2 SMNVEV, per germline (reference sequence). The CDR3 sequence is CARSLIGDVRYF. CDR3 in DNA: TGTGCCCGCAGTTTAATTGGGGACGTGCGGTATTTT.

This clonotype was detected many times. The V and J genes are TRBV4-1 and TRBJ2-4; the D is unclear. Trimming removed 1 base at V and 11 bases at J, with 21 bases between. Germline V gene sequence: CDR1 MGHRA, CDR2 YSYEKL. This CDR3 comprises 16 residues. CDR3 amino acids: CASSQAASDLPVVQYF. The CDR3 DNA reads TGCGCCAGCAGCCAAGCCGCATCTGATCTGCCGGTTGTTCAGTACTTC.

This clonotype occurred a few times. Possible read error: a much larger clone is one base away. V is TRBV7-6 and J is TRBJ2-3; TRBD1 is a possible D gene (5 bases). V lost 4 bases and J lost 5, with 22 bases in between. Germline lookup yields CDR1 SGHVS and CDR2 FNYEAQ. The CDR3 contains 17 residues. The CDR3 spells CASSSRWARGNIDTQYF. In nucleotides, the CDR3 is TGTGCCAGCAGCTCGCGTTGGGCAAGGGGTAATATAGATACGCAGTATTTT.

This clonotype was seen a handful of times. The V and J genes are TRBV7-9 and TRBJ1-4; D is unclear. CDR1 and CDR2 from the germline V gene are SEHNR and FQNEAQ (reference sequence). The CDR3 runs 13 residues. Trimming cost V 8 bases and J 8 bases, with 15 bases left between them. The CDR3 protein is CASDGESPEKLFF. The CDR3 DNA follows: TGTGCCAGCGATGGCGAGAGTCCCGAAAAACTGTTTTTT.

Comments on this clonotype: A much larger clone lies a single base off, so this may be a read error. V and J are TRBV6-5 and TRBJ1-5; TRBD1 is a possible D gene (6 bases). The CDR3 runs to 13 residues. V was pared by 2 bases and J by 11 bases, with 13 bases between. The germline gives CDR1 MNHEY, CDR2 SVGAGI. The CDR3 DNA reads TGTGCCAGCAGTTACGGTACGGGGGCATCCCAGCATTTT. This codes for CASSYGTGASQHF.

This chain links TRBV24-1 with TRBJ2-3; possibly TRBD1 for D (5 bases). Germline V CDR1 and CDR2: KGHDR, SFDVKD. Trimming removed 4 bases at V and 0 bases at J, with 7 bases between. This CDR3 contains 14 residues. The CDR3 DNA sequence: TGTGCCACCAGTGACTACAGGAGCACAGATACGCAGTATTTT. It is translated as CATSDYRSTDTQYF.

The V and J genes are TRBV9 and TRBJ2-3, with 10 positions matching TRBD2. The ends lost 0 bases at V and 0 bases at J; junction bases unmatched: 4. This CDR3 has 17 residues. Germline CDR1 is SGDLS and CDR2 is YYNGEE. The CDR3 sequence is CASSVDLGLASTDTQYF. CDR3 DNA: TGTGCCAGCAGCGTAGACTTGGGACTAGCGAGCACAGATACGCAGTATTTT.

This clonotype appeared a few times. This sequence joins TRBV20-1 and TRBJ2-1; TRBD2 matches 12 bases. There are 15 residues in the CDR3. CDR1 and CDR2 from the germline V gene are DFQATT and SNEGSKA (reference sequence). V lost 8 bases and J lost 2; bases outside the gene matches: 7. CDR3 nucleotide sequence: TGCAGTTGCAGACTAGCGGGGGAGACCTACAATGAGCAGTTCTTC. This translates into CSCRLAGETYNEQFF.

The chain is built from TRBV11-2 and TRBJ2-2; 7 bases line up with TRBD2. Germline loops: CDR1 SGHAT, CDR2 FQNNGV. CDR3 length: 15 residues. J was trimmed by 4 bases and V by 5 bases; bases with no gene match: 7. CDR3 region: CASSRSPGGTGELFF. The CDR3 DNA reads TGTGCCAGCAGCCGATCGCCGGGGGGCACCGGGGAGCTGTTTTTT.

At least ten counts were recorded for this clonotype. In DNA form, the CDR3 reads TGTGCCAGCAGCCACCACCCGACAAACACTGAAGCTTTCTTT. It encodes CASSHHPTNTEAFF. The gene calls are TRBV14 and TRBJ1-1, with D unresolved. This CDR3 has 14 residues. From germline, CDR1 is SGHDN and CDR2 FVKESK. The V end lost 3 bases, the J end lost 2 bases, and 10 bases lay between the germline ends.

To note about this clonotype: No conserved phenylalanine or tryptophan is present at the end of the CDR3, so a read error is the likely explanation. The DNA is omitted, as the CDR3 cannot be located on it reliably, and the CDR3 follows TCRdb's listing. The chain uses TRBV4-1 and TRBJ2-7; the table's TRBD1 call for D was not verified on the DNA. The CDR3 comprises 15 residues, both ends counted. Germline-derived CDR1 and CDR2 are MGHRA and YSYEKL. The CDR3 protein is CASCQTPGTGQAWAL.

Ten or more counts support this clonotype. The chain employs TRBV4-1 and TRBJ1-1; 10 positions match TRBD1. The CDR3 extends over 15 amino acids. Germline values: CDR1 MGHRA, CDR2 YSYEKL. V shed 3 bases and J 7 bases; nucleotides not matched to a gene: 8. This CDR3 is CASSHPGQGNIEAFF. CDR3 bases: TGCGCCAGCAGCCATCCGGGACAGGGGAATATTGAAGCTTTCTTT.

This clonotype was counted at least ten times. The rearrangement joins TRBV20-1 to TRBJ1-1, with D unclear. Trimming removed 3 bases from V and 4 bases from J, with 12 bases in between. The CDR3 has 13 amino acids. Germline V gene sequence: CDR1 DFQATT, CDR2 SNEGSKA (reference sequence). CDR3 residues: CSASSGIVTEAFF. Here the CDR3 DNA reads TGCAGTGCTAGCTCGGGGATTGTCACTGAAGCTTTCTTT.

The chain combines TRBV30 with TRBJ2-5, with D maybe TRBD1 (5 bases). The length of the CDR3 is 12 residues. V was clipped by 3 bases and J by 5 bases, with 10 bases between them. Germline loops: CDR1 GTSNPN, CDR2 SVGIG (reference sequence). CDR3 region: CAWRGDMETQYF. In DNA, the CDR3 is TGTGCCTGGAGAGGGGATATGGAGACCCAGTACTTC.

Remarks on this clonotype: A read error may explain this, as a much larger clone is one base away. This chain connects TRBV7-9 to TRBJ1-1; 7 nucleotides line up with TRBD1. Looked up from germline, CDR1 is SEHNR and CDR2 is FQNEAQ (reference sequence). CDR3 length: 16 amino acids. CDR3 sequence: CAGSLAGRGLNTEAFF. The CDR3 DNA reads TGTGCCGGCAGCCTAGCGGGCAGGGGGTTAAACACTGAAGCTTTCTTT.

This clonotype was counted a few times. The rearrangement joins TRBV7-9 to TRBJ2-5; no clear D. Trimming removed 11 bases from V and 3 bases from J, with 13 bases in between. The CDR3 has 12 amino acids. Germline lookup yields CDR1 SEHNR and CDR2 FQNEAQ (reference sequence). Written as DNA, the CDR3 is TGTGCCTCGCGCGAGAGCGAAGAGACCCAGTACTTC. Translating gives CASRESEETQYF.

The rearrangement links TRBV12-3 or TRBV12-4 to TRBJ2-2; 7 bases map to TRBD1. V shed 5 bases and J 0 bases; nucleotides not matched to a gene: 12. The CDR3 consists of 18 residues. CDR3 DNA sequence: TGTGCCAGCAGTACCGGGACAGCATCTTACGCGAACACCGGGGAGCTGTTTTTT. Translating it yields CASSTGTASYANTGELFF.

This clonotype was recorded at least ten times. Here the CDR3 reads CASRDLYEQYF. CDR3 coding DNA: TGTGCCAGCAGGGACCTCTACGAGCAGTACTTC. The V call is TRBV14, the J call TRBJ2-7; no clear D gene. Per germline, CDR1 SGHDN and CDR2 FVKESK. V lost 6 bases, J lost 3 bases, and 6 bases lay in between. This CDR3 contains 11 residues.

This clonotype was seen repeatedly, ten times or more. The CDR3 nucleotides are TGTGCCAGCAGCTTAGTCGGGGAAATCGTGGATACGCAGTATTTT. It yields the protein CASSLVGEIVDTQYF. V gene TRBV7-8 combines with J gene TRBJ2-3, with a tentative D call TRBD2 (5 bases). The CDR3 totals 15 residues. Between the trimmed V and J ends, which lost 1 base and 6 bases, there was a span of 14 bases. Germline V gene data show CDR1 as SGHVS and CDR2 as FQNEAQ.

Remarks on this clonotype: One end of the junction is discordant with germline, which a read error may explain. The chain has TRBV7-9 and TRBJ2-3, with TRBD1 identical over 7 bases. The V gene's germline CDR1 is SEHNR and CDR2 FQNEAQ (reference sequence). The CDR3 spans 15 residues. The CDR3 DNA follows: TGTGCCAGCAGCTCAACAGGGGAGCGCACAGATCCGCAGTATTTT. It is translated as CASSSTGERTDPQYF.